One sample yielded the 29 T cell receptor beta chains listed below, sequenced in a study of blood T cell repertoires in COVID-19. TCRdb's table, derived via immunoSEQ multiplex PCR, lists solely in-frame clones and lacks some. This table has 240,000 or so clones, just under 90% appearing once. The sequencing input was PBMCs or T cells enriched from blood (not recorded which). Source of these receptors: a man between 50 and 59 years old who had been exposed to COVID-19.

In this sample, this clone turned up once. The chain is built from TRBV5-1 and TRBJ1-6; the D gene is possibly TRBD1 (5 bases). Per the germline V gene, CDR1 is SGHRS and CDR2 is YFSETQ. With 0 bases removed from V and 4 bases from J, the gap between germline ends came to 11 bases. This CDR3 spans 16 amino acids. The CDR3 coding sequence is TGCGCCAGCAGCTTGGCGGGGGTCGATTATAATTCACCCCTCCACTTT. This gives the protein CASSLAGVDYNSPLHF.

The chain couples TRBV21-1 to TRBJ2-7; TRBD1 is the table's D call and was not checked against the DNA. TRBV21-1 is annotated as a pseudogene. The CDR3 totals 14 residues. The CDR3 bases are TGTGCCAGCAGCCCCAGGGACAGGGACTACGAGCAGTACTTC. It yields the protein CASSPRDRDYEQYF.

The chain employs TRBV7-8 and TRBJ1-2, with 9 positions matching TRBD1. Per germline, CDR1 SGHVS and CDR2 FQNEAQ. The V and J ends lost 3 bases and 0 bases, in that order; junction bases with no gene match: 5. The CDR3 loop spans 16 amino acids. The CDR3 nucleotides are TGTGCCAGCAGCTTCCCCGGGACAGGGCCTAACTATGGCTACACCTTC. Its protein product is CASSFPGTGPNYGYTF.

The V and J genes are TRBV6-6 and TRBJ2-5, with D uncertain. Trimming cost V 4 bases and J 5 bases, with 5 bases left between them. The CDR3 spans 11 residues. CDR1 is MNHNY and CDR2 is SVGAGI in the germline V gene (reference sequence). CDR3 loop: CASSSLETQYF. Here the CDR3 DNA reads TGTGCCAGCAGTTCCCTCGAGACCCAGTACTTC.

The V and J genes are TRBV27 and TRBJ2-1; TRBD1 agrees at 7 bases. This CDR3 has 15 residues. With V trimmed by 3 bases and J by 6 bases, 8 bases remained unmatched. Germline CDR1 MNHEY, CDR2 SMNVEV (reference sequence). For the CDR3, the DNA is TGTGCCAGCAGTTTTTACGACAGGGCGGGCAATGAGCAGTTCTTC. It specifies CASSFYDRAGNEQFF.

V usage is TRBV24-1 and J usage is TRBJ1-1, with unresolved D. Germline-derived CDR1 and CDR2 are KGHDR and SFDVKD. This CDR3 spans 15 amino acids. Trimming stripped 8 bases from V and 4 bases from J, with 19 bases between. This CDR3 is CATKSTGFSSTEAFF. The CDR3 coding sequence is TGTGCCACCAAATCTACGGGGTTTTCTAGCACTGAAGCTTTCTTT.

The chain couples TRBV5-4 to TRBJ1-6; possibly TRBD1 for D (6 bases). The V gene lost 3 bases and the J gene lost 5 bases, with 15 bases spanning the gap. Per germline, CDR1 SGHNT and CDR2 YYREEE (reference sequence). The CDR3 runs to 16 residues. Here the CDR3 DNA reads TGTGCCAGCAGCTGGGGGGGACACATCGATAATTCACCCCTCCACTTT. It is translated as CASSWGGHIDNSPLHF.

The chain is built from TRBV28 and TRBJ1-2; 7 bases match TRBD1. The V segment lost 2 bases and the J segment 4 bases; nucleotides outside the gene matches: 7. The CDR3 runs to 15 residues. CDR1 and CDR2 from the germline V gene are MDHEN and SYDVKM. CDR3 loop: CASSLRDSLTYGYTF. In DNA form, the CDR3 reads TGTGCCAGCAGTTTAAGGGACAGTCTTACCTATGGCTACACCTTC.

As for this clone: The sample contains more than one DNA sequence encoding this CDR3. As DNA, the CDR3 is TGTGCCACCAGTGAATACCAAAGCGGGCAGTTCTTC. Amino acids: CATSEYQSGQFF. This chain connects TRBV24-1 to TRBJ2-1, with D possibly being TRBD2 (5 bases). CDR1 and CDR2 from the germline V gene are KGHDR and SFDVKD. This CDR3 comprises 12 residues. Trimming removed 4 bases from V and 12 bases from J, with 12 bases in between.

J is TRBJ2-2 and V is TRBV24-1, with TRBD2 matching 14 bases. Germline assignment: CDR1 KGHDR and CDR2 SFDVKD. J was trimmed by 5 bases and V by 3 bases; bases with no gene match: 4. There are 17 residues in the CDR3. This chain's CDR3 is CATSDATSGGVTGELFF. DNA of the CDR3: TGTGCCACCAGTGATGCGACTAGCGGGGGGGTGACCGGGGAGCTGTTTTTT.

The rearrangement joins TRBV28 to TRBJ2-7, with D maybe TRBD1 (6 bases). The CDR3 consists of 16 residues. V lost 8 bases to trimming and J lost 2 bases, with 22 bases between them. Germline V lookup: CDR1 MDHEN, CDR2 SYDVKM. The CDR3 sequence: CASQTQGQRRPYEQYF. The CDR3 bases are TGTGCCAGCCAGACCCAAGGACAGAGACGACCCTACGAGCAGTACTTC.

V usage is TRBV7-8 and J usage is TRBJ2-1; 9 bases are a match to TRBD2. This CDR3 spans 17 amino acids. Germline trimming cut 0 bases from V and 3 bases from J; bases unmatched to any gene: 6. Per the germline V gene, CDR1 is SGHVS and CDR2 is FQNEAQ. This chain's CDR3 is CASSLAASGVSYNEQFF. CDR3 nucleotides: TGTGCCAGCAGCTTAGCGGCTAGCGGGGTTAGCTACAATGAGCAGTTCTTC. Filled out from reference TRBV7-8 and TRBJ2-1, the complete variable domain reads GAGVSQSPRYKVAKRGQDVALRCDPISGHVSLFWYQQALGQGPEFLTYFQNEAQLDKSGLPSDRFFAERPEGSVSTLKIQRTQQEDSAVYLCASSLAASGVSYNEQFFGPGTRLTVL.

The chain links TRBV20-1 to TRBJ2-1; TRBD2 agrees at 8 bases. Germline V gene sequence: CDR1 DFQATT, CDR2 SNEGSKA (reference sequence). This CDR3 has 15 residues. Trimming at V came to 3 bases and at J to 6 bases, leaving 10 bases not matched to a gene. The CDR3 sequence: CSASVPGTSSNEQFF. For the CDR3, the DNA is TGCAGTGCTAGTGTCCCTGGGACTAGTTCCAATGAGCAGTTCTTC.

The count of this clone is one. The V and J genes are TRBV10-2 and TRBJ1-2, with 8 positions matching TRBD1. Per the germline V gene, CDR1 is WSHSY and CDR2 is SAAADI. The CDR3 sequence is 16 residues long. V shed 6 bases, J shed 0 bases, and the junction held 9 bases outside the gene matches. The CDR3 loop is CASSATGTGPNYGYTF. DNA of the CDR3: TGCGCCAGCAGCGCGACCGGGACAGGCCCTAACTATGGCTACACCTTC.

This chain links TRBV5-1 with TRBJ2-1, with D unresolved. Germline assignment: CDR1 SGHRS and CDR2 YFSETQ. The CDR3 runs to 14 residues. The ends were cut back, 4 bases at V and 7 bases at J, with 15 bases in the middle. CDR3 DNA: TGCGCCAGCAGCCCCTCTCGACACGAGAATGAGCAGTTCTTC. Translated: CASSPSRHENEQFF.

J is TRBJ2-1 and V is TRBV3-1 (or the pseudogene TRBV3-2); 9 positions agree with TRBD1. CDR3 length equals 16 residues. Germline V gene data show CDR1 as LGHDT and CDR2 as YNNKEL (reference sequence). J gave up 6 bases and V 0 bases, and 6 bases lay outside the gene matches. CDR3 sequence reads: CASSQDWTGVGNEQFF. The CDR3 DNA reads as TGTGCCAGCAGCCAAGACTGGACAGGGGTGGGCAATGAGCAGTTCTTC.

This chain connects TRBV28 to TRBJ1-2; tentative D call: TRBD1 (5 bases). V lost 2 bases, J lost 5 bases, and 9 bases lay in between. Germline V gene data show CDR1 as MDHEN and CDR2 as SYDVKM. The length of the CDR3 is 13 residues. The CDR3 region has the DNA TGTGCCAGCAGTTTAATGGAGGGGTATGGCTACACCTTC. Amino acids: CASSLMEGYGYTF.

The chain carries TRBV5-1 and TRBJ2-1; 7 nucleotides agree with TRBD2. V trimming: 5 bases; J trimming: 4 bases; junction bases outside the gene matches: 9. From germline, CDR1 is SGHRS and CDR2 YFSETQ. The CDR3 has 15 amino acids. The CDR3 sequence: CASSKHSGEYNEQFF. DNA for the CDR3: TGCGCCAGCAGTAAGCACAGCGGGGAGTACAATGAGCAGTTCTTC.

This clone was seen just once. The rearrangement uses TRBV28 and TRBJ2-2; tentative D call: TRBD1 (6 bases). The germline V and J ends were trimmed by 10 bases and 1 base, with 13 bases remaining between them. Germline assignment: CDR1 MDHEN and CDR2 SYDVKM. CDR3 length equals 14 residues. The CDR3 reads CATTSRGNTGELFF. CDR3 bases: TGTGCCACCACTTCCAGGGGGAACACCGGGGAGCTGTTTTTT.

The V gene is TRBV28, the J gene TRBJ1-6, with 9 nucleotides matching TRBD1. Germline V gene sequence: CDR1 MDHEN, CDR2 SYDVKM. The V segment lost 5 bases and the J segment 7 bases; nucleotides outside the gene matches: 6. The CDR3 loop spans 15 amino acids. The CDR3 coding sequence is TGTGCCAGCAGTCCCGGGACAGGGTTCAATTCACCCCTCCACTTT. This gives the protein CASSPGTGFNSPLHF.

DNA for the CDR3: TGCGCCAGCAGCTTGGGCGTCGGGACAGGGTTCGATGAGCAGTTCTTC. Protein sequence: CASSLGVGTGFDEQFF. V usage is TRBV5-1 and J usage is TRBJ2-1, with 9 nucleotides matching TRBD1. Trimming took 0 bases from V and 8 from J; bases not matched to a gene: 9. Germline CDR1 SGHRS, CDR2 YFSETQ. The CDR3 totals 16 residues.

A word on this clone: In this CDR3 the conserved last residue, phenylalanine or tryptophan, is missing, so a read error is likely. It is unclear where the CDR3 begins or ends on the DNA, so no DNA is shown, and the CDR3 is as TCRdb lists it. The V call is TRBV28, the J call TRBJ2-7; the table's D call, TRBD2, was not checked against the DNA. Inclusive of both ends, the CDR3 amounts to 15 amino acids. From germline, CDR1 is MDHEN and CDR2 SYDVKM. The CDR3 here is CASSSGTIWRALSSI.

The chain combines TRBV28 with TRBJ1-1; 7 bases are a match to TRBD1. The V gene end was trimmed by 3 bases and the J gene end by 3 bases; junction bases not matched to a gene: 1. Germline values: CDR1 MDHEN, CDR2 SYDVKM. This CDR3 has 13 residues. The CDR3 DNA reads as TGTGCCAGCAGTTTGGGACAGTACACTGAAGCTTTCTTT. The encoded protein is CASSLGQYTEAFF.

In DNA, the CDR3 is TGTGCCAGCAGCTCAGCCGGGGAGCTGTTTTTT. Translated: CASSSAGELFF. The chain is built from TRBV3-1 (or the pseudogene TRBV3-2) and TRBJ2-2; D ambiguous. This CDR3 region has 11 residues. Germline V gene data show CDR1 as LGHDT and CDR2 as YNNKEL (reference sequence). V lost 5 bases and J 6 bases, leaving 4 bases between the germline ends.

V gene TRBV10-3 combines with J gene TRBJ1-2; possibly TRBD1 for D (6 bases). Germline V gene lookup returns CDR1 ENHRY and CDR2 SYGVKD. Deletions cut 8 bases from V and 5 bases from J, with 15 bases between. The CDR3 covers 13 residues. CDR3 sequence: CAIALQGRYGYTF. Here the CDR3 DNA reads TGTGCCATCGCACTACAGGGACGGTATGGCTACACCTTC.

This chain connects TRBV28 to TRBJ1-2; D gene ambiguous. The CDR3 contains 16 residues. Germline V lookup: CDR1 MDHEN, CDR2 SYDVKM. V was shortened by 7 bases and J by 4 bases, with 22 bases between the two germline ends. In DNA form, the CDR3 reads TGTGCCAGCACCCCCTTAAAAGGGAGGTTGAGCTATGGCTACACCTTC. It specifies CASTPLKGRLSYGYTF.

The rearrangement uses TRBV7-9 and TRBJ1-2; tentatively, D is TRBD1 (5 bases). Germline CDR1 is SEHNR and CDR2 is FQNEAQ (reference sequence). V gave up 6 bases and J gave up 0 bases, with 20 bases separating them. The CDR3 contains 17 residues. The CDR3 spells CASRTAPGRGSNYGYTF. The CDR3 DNA reads TGTGCCAGCAGAACAGCGCCGGGTAGGGGTTCTAACTATGGCTACACCTTC.

This chain connects TRBV7-9 to TRBJ1-2; TRBD1 is a possible D gene (6 bases). The CDR3 runs 16 residues. The germline V and J ends were trimmed by 5 bases and 4 bases, with 20 bases remaining between them. The V gene's germline CDR1 is SEHNR and CDR2 FQNEAQ (reference sequence). The CDR3 bases are TGTGCCAGCAGCCCTAGGTCACAGGGTGCTTTCTATGGCTACACCTTC. Amino acid sequence: CASSPRSQGAFYGYTF.

V usage is TRBV5-4 and J usage is TRBJ1-1; 7 nucleotides agree with TRBD1. V gave up 0 bases and J gave up 0 bases; unmatched junction bases: 8. From germline, CDR1 is SGHNT and CDR2 YYREEE (reference sequence). The CDR3 extends over 17 amino acids. The DNA for the CDR3 is TGTGCCAGCAGCTTGGACAGGGGCTTCCATATGAACACTGAAGCTTTCTTT. This sequence encodes CASSLDRGFHMNTEAFF.